The rows below give T cell receptor beta chains drawn from one sample of a study of cytomegalovirus exposure and HLA in healthy donors. Here immunoSEQ multiplex PCR was the method, and the copy in TCRdb shows in-frame clones only, minus some. Altogether 300,000 to 350,000 clones are present, 88% being singletons, with the ten largest covering around 0.91%. The sample taken for sequencing was PBMCs. The receptor set was obtained from a man aged 25-40 years in good health and CMV-seronegative. The CDR3 runs from the conserved cysteine through the conserved F or W. The order of the fields is clone size, D gene, J gene, V gene, CDR3 DNA, CDR3 protein. The D gene is left open where the match is weak. Rows may omit the clone size; those that give it use once, few, many or a size class.

clone_size: NA; d_call: TRBD1; j_call: TRBJ1-2; v_call: TRBV11-2; cdr3_nt: TGTGCCAGCAGCTTCATAAGGGACAGGGGAGAAGGCTACACCTTC; cdr3_aa: CASSFIRDRGEGYTF
clone_size: NA; d_call: NA; j_call: TRBJ1-6; v_call: TRBV5-6; cdr3_nt: TGTGCCAGCAGCGGAGGAGAATGGGGAAGAGGTAATTCACCCCTCCACTTT; cdr3_aa: CASSGGEWGRGNSPLHF
clone_size: NA; d_call: NA; j_call: TRBJ1-6; v_call: TRBV7-2; cdr3_nt: TGTGCCAGCAGCTACTACAATAATTCACCCCTCCACTTT; cdr3_aa: CASSYYNNSPLHF
clone_size: NA; d_call: TRBD1; j_call: TRBJ1-2; v_call: TRBV6-5; cdr3_nt: TGTGCCAGCAGTTCCCCAGGGGGCGCGAGGTCTGGCTACACCTTC; cdr3_aa: CASSSPGGARSGYTF
clone_size: NA; d_call: NA; j_call: TRBJ1-2; v_call: TRBV6-5; cdr3_nt: TGTGCCACCGAAGGGGACTTCTATGGCTACACCTTC; cdr3_aa: CATEGDFYGYTF
clone_size: once; d_call: TRBD2; j_call: TRBJ2-1; v_call: TRBV7-9; cdr3_nt: TGTGCCAGCAGCCACGCGGCTATGCGGGGGGGCTCCCTTCTGGCGGAGCAGTTCTTC; cdr3_aa: CASSHAAMRGGSLLAEQFF
clone_size: once; d_call: TRBD1; j_call: TRBJ1-2; v_call: TRBV5-6; cdr3_nt: TGTGCCAGCAGCTCCCGGGACAGGCCATTCTATGGCTACACCTTC; cdr3_aa: CASSSRDRPFYGYTF
clone_size: NA; d_call: TRBD1; j_call: TRBJ2-5; v_call: TRBV6-5; cdr3_nt: TGTGCCAACCGGGACAGGGGTACGGAGACCCAGTACTTC; cdr3_aa: CANRDRGTETQYF
clone_size: NA; d_call: NA; j_call: TRBJ2-7; v_call: TRBV19; cdr3_nt: TGTGCCAGTAGTAGGTCCGGGGGACAGTCCTACGAGCAGTACTTC; cdr3_aa: CASSRSGGQSYEQYF
clone_size: NA; d_call: NA; j_call: TRBJ2-3; v_call: TRBV2; cdr3_nt: TGTGCCAGCCCGGGACGTCGGAGGGCAGATACGCAGTATTTT; cdr3_aa: CASPGRRRADTQYF
clone_size: NA; d_call: NA; j_call: TRBJ1-6; v_call: TRBV27; cdr3_nt: TGTGCCAGCAGTTTTGCTCAGAATAATTCACCCCTCCACTTT; cdr3_aa: CASSFAQNNSPLHF
clone_size: NA; d_call: NA; j_call: TRBJ1-2; v_call: TRBV7-9; cdr3_nt: TGTGCCAGCAGCCCACAGGGAGAACGTGGCTACACCTTC; cdr3_aa: CASSPQGERGYTF
clone_size: NA; d_call: TRBD1; j_call: TRBJ2-7; v_call: TRBV19; cdr3_nt: TGTGCCAGTAGTCCCCGGGACAGGGGCTCCTACTACGAGCAGTACTTC; cdr3_aa: CASSPRDRGSYYEQYF
clone_size: NA; d_call: NA; j_call: TRBJ2-7; v_call: TRBV7-6; cdr3_nt: TGTGCCAGCAGCTTGACCGGGGGACGATCTGAGCAGTACTTC; cdr3_aa: CASSLTGGRSEQYF
clone_size: NA; d_call: NA; j_call: TRBJ1-1; v_call: TRBV18; cdr3_nt: TGTGCCAGCTCACCACCCACAGGGCGGCTTCTGGAAGCTTTCTTT; cdr3_aa: CASSPPTGRLLEAFF
clone_size: NA; d_call: TRBD2; j_call: TRBJ2-1; v_call: TRBV11-2; cdr3_nt: TGTGCCAGCAGCAGAACACGGACTAGCGGCAATGAGCAGTTCTTC; cdr3_aa: CASSRTRTSGNEQFF
clone_size: NA; d_call: TRBD1; j_call: TRBJ2-2; v_call: TRBV7-2; cdr3_nt: TGTGCCAGCACCGTCACCGGGACAGGGAGAGGCGGGGAGCTGTTTTTT; cdr3_aa: CASTVTGTGRGGELFF
clone_size: NA; d_call: TRBD1; j_call: TRBJ2-1; v_call: TRBV11-2; cdr3_nt: TGTGCCAGCAGCTCGGGGGACAGGGGAGGACTGTACAATGAGCAGTTCTTC; cdr3_aa: CASSSGDRGGLYNEQFF
clone_size: NA; d_call: NA; j_call: TRBJ2-7; v_call: TRBV7-2; cdr3_nt: TGTGCCAGCAGCTTAGAAACAGGGACCTCCTACGAGCAGTACTTC; cdr3_aa: CASSLETGTSYEQYF
clone_size: NA; d_call: TRBD1; j_call: TRBJ2-5; v_call: TRBV6-1; cdr3_nt: TGTGCCAGCAGTGGGACAGGGAGAGAGACCCAGTACTTC; cdr3_aa: CASSGTGRETQYF
clone_size: once; d_call: NA; j_call: TRBJ2-1; v_call: TRBV18; cdr3_nt: TGTGCCAGCTCACCACTAGTTTTATCCTACAATGAGCAGTTCTTC; cdr3_aa: CASSPLVLSYNEQFF
clone_size: NA; d_call: NA; j_call: TRBJ2-4; v_call: TRBV5-4; cdr3_nt: TGTGCCAGCAGCCCTAACCTTCCGGGACAACGGAACATTCAGTACTTC; cdr3_aa: CASSPNLPGQRNIQYF
clone_size: NA; d_call: NA; j_call: TRBJ2-7; v_call: TRBV7-9; cdr3_nt: TGTGCCACGGGACTCGGAAGCTCCTACGAGCAGTACTTC; cdr3_aa: CATGLGSSYEQYF
clone_size: NA; d_call: TRBD2; j_call: TRBJ2-1; v_call: TRBV19; cdr3_nt: TGTGCCAGTAGTACTCCTAGCGGGGGGATCCCTTACAATGAGCAGTTCTTC; cdr3_aa: CASSTPSGGIPYNEQFF
clone_size: NA; d_call: TRBD1; j_call: TRBJ2-7; v_call: TRBV30; cdr3_nt: TGTGCCTGGAGTTATCTCGACAGGGGTTCCTACGAGCAGTACTTC; cdr3_aa: CAWSYLDRGSYEQYF
clone_size: NA; d_call: NA; j_call: TRBJ1-2; v_call: TRBV4-2; cdr3_nt: TGTGCCAGCAGCCAAGTTTTAGGCAGGGATAACTATGGCTACACCTTC; cdr3_aa: CASSQVLGRDNYGYTF
clone_size: few; d_call: NA; j_call: TRBJ1-2; v_call: TRBV2; cdr3_nt: TGTGCCAGCAGAGCTCGGGTCGGCTACACCTTC; cdr3_aa: CASRARVGYTF
clone_size: NA; d_call: NA; j_call: TRBJ2-3; v_call: TRBV6-1; cdr3_nt: TGTGCCAGCAGGGGAACACAGGGTACAGATACGCAGTATTTT; cdr3_aa: CASRGTQGTDTQYF
clone_size: NA; d_call: TRBD1; j_call: TRBJ2-6; v_call: TRBV19; cdr3_nt: TGTGCCAGTAGTCCGCTTACAGGGGCTGGGGCCAACGTCCTGACTTTC; cdr3_aa: CASSPLTGAGANVLTF
clone_size: NA; d_call: TRBD2; j_call: TRBJ2-5; v_call: TRBV19; cdr3_nt: TGTGCCAGTACCGCGGGGGGGGAGACCCAGTACTTC; cdr3_aa: CASTAGGETQYF
clone_size: NA; d_call: TRBD1; j_call: TRBJ2-6; v_call: TRBV6-5; cdr3_nt: TGTGCCAGCAGTTCCCAGGGGGCTGGGGCCAACGTCCTGACTTTC; cdr3_aa: CASSSQGAGANVLTF
clone_size: NA; d_call: NA; j_call: TRBJ2-1; v_call: TRBV20-1; cdr3_nt: TGCAGTGCTAGAGACGGTCTAGAGCAGTTCTTC; cdr3_aa: CSARDGLEQFF
clone_size: NA; d_call: NA; j_call: TRBJ2-1; v_call: TRBV10-2; cdr3_nt: TGCGCCAGCAGTGACCCGCTAGCGCAGTTCTTC; cdr3_aa: CASSDPLAQFF
clone_size: NA; d_call: TRBD1; j_call: TRBJ2-5; v_call: TRBV29-1; cdr3_nt: TGCAGCGTTGAGCGGGACAGGGTTCAAGAGACCCAGTACTTC; cdr3_aa: CSVERDRVQETQYF
clone_size: NA; d_call: NA; j_call: TRBJ2-3; v_call: TRBV6-1; cdr3_nt: TGTGCCAGCAGTGAAGCGGGGAGTAGGAAGCAGTATTTT; cdr3_aa: CASSEAGSRKQYF
clone_size: NA; d_call: TRBD2; j_call: TRBJ2-7; v_call: TRBV30; cdr3_nt: TGTGCCTGGAGTTGGACTAGCGGGGGTCACGAGCAGTACTTC; cdr3_aa: CAWSWTSGGHEQYF
clone_size: NA; d_call: NA; j_call: TRBJ1-1; v_call: TRBV5-1; cdr3_nt: TGCGCCAGCAGCTTTGACAGCTCCGGGACTGAAGCTTTCTTT; cdr3_aa: CASSFDSSGTEAFF
clone_size: NA; d_call: NA; j_call: TRBJ1-5; v_call: TRBV19; cdr3_nt: TGTGCCAGTAGTATTTCCCAGGGTAATCAGCCCCAGCATTTT; cdr3_aa: CASSISQGNQPQHF
clone_size: NA; d_call: NA; j_call: TRBJ1-2; v_call: TRBV5-6; cdr3_nt: TGTGCCAGCAGCCCGGAGGGCAGGACTTCCTATGGCTACACCTTC; cdr3_aa: CASSPEGRTSYGYTF
clone_size: NA; d_call: TRBD1; j_call: TRBJ1-2; v_call: TRBV6-5; cdr3_nt: TGTGCCAGCAGATTGACAGGGGGCTATGGCTACACCTTC; cdr3_aa: CASRLTGGYGYTF
clone_size: NA; d_call: NA; j_call: TRBJ2-3; v_call: TRBV30; cdr3_nt: TGTGCCTGGAGTGTTAAGGTGACTCAGAAAGATACGCAGTATTTT; cdr3_aa: CAWSVKVTQKDTQYF